This TCR beta chain was retrieved from a study of blood T cell repertoires in COVID-19. About the study: COVID-19 samples from acute and convalescent phases originated in the United States, Italy and Spain. PBMCs, B-cell-depleted T cells, or T cells were the source of the cDNA or gDNA that made up the material.

Across 20 to 25 US areas, participants ranged in age from 18 to 89 years. The assay was immunoSEQ multiplex PCR, and TCRdb's table has in-frame clones only and misses some. The table lists 300,000 to 500,000 clones, roughly 87% of them singletons. V gave up 2 bases and J gave up 3 bases, with 11 bases separating them. The CDR3 has 15 residues. Germline lookup yields CDR1 GTSNPN and CDR2 SVGIG (reference sequence). The sequence derives from a woman aged 40 to 55 with acute COVID-19. Sequencing was performed on PBMCs or T cells enriched from blood (not recorded which). V usage is TRBV30 and J usage is TRBJ2-6, with D unresolved. The CDR3 sequence: CAWSLRGNGANVLTF. The CDR3 bases are TGTGCCTGGAGTCTCCGAGGAAATGGGGCCAACGTCCTGACTTTC.